This T cell receptor (beta chain) was profiled in a study of blood T cell repertoires in COVID-19. Authors' data handling: Estimation of nucleated cell counts was performed using reference gene primer amplification. Data came from immunoSEQ multiplex PCR; TCRdb stores just in-frame clones and leaves some out. V and J calls and clone size follow that table, whereas D and trimming were derived from the DNA. The repertoire has roughly 41,000 clones, approximately 90% of them found once; the top ten carry just over 3%. The germline V gene encodes CDR1 SGDLS and CDR2 YYNGEE. CDR3 length: 16 residues. V dropped 3 bases and J dropped 4; count of bases not matched to a gene: 7.

The receptor was derived from a woman in her forties or fifties who had recovered from COVID-19. The V and J genes are TRBV9 and TRBJ1-6; 7 bases agree with TRBD1. Sequencing was performed on PBMCs or T cells enriched from blood (not recorded which). Here the CDR3 DNA reads TGTGCCAGCAGCGCCGAGGGGGCCCCTTATAATTCACCCCTCCACTTT. Residues: CASSAEGAPYNSPLHF.